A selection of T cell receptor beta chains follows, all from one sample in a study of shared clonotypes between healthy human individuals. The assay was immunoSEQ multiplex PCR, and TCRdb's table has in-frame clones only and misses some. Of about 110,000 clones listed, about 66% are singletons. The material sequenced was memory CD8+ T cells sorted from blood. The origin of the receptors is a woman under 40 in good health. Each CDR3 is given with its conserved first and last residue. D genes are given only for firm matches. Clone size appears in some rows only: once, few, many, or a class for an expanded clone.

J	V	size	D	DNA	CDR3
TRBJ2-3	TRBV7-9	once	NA	TGTGCCAGCAGCCGAGAACTAGCCACAGATACGCAGTATTTT	CASSRELATDTQYF
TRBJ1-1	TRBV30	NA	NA	TGTGCCTGGAGTGAAGGGTTCACTGAAGCTTTCTTT	CAWSEGFTEAFF
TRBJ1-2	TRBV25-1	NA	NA	TGTGCCAGCAGTGCCACCGAGCACTATGGCTACACCTTC	CASSATEHYGYTF
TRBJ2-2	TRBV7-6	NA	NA	TGTGCCAGCAGGAGCAGGAACACCGGGGAGCTGTTTTTT	CASRSRNTGELFF
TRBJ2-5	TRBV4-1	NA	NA	TGCGCCAGCAGCCAAGATCTCATCCCGAAAAACGGAGAAGAGACCCAGTACTTC	CASSQDLIPKNGEETQYF
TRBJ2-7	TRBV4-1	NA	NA	TGCGCCAGCAGCCAACACAGGTCTTACGAGCAGTACTTC	CASSQHRSYEQYF
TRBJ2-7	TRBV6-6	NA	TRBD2	TGTGCCAGCAGTTACGCGGGAGGGAGTTACGAGCAGTACTTC	CASSYAGGSYEQYF
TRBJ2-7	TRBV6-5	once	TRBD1	TGTGCCAGCAGTTACGTGTTTGGACAGGGGTCCCACGAGCAGTACTTC	CASSYVFGQGSHEQYF
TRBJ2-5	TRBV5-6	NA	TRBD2	TGTGCCAGCAGCTTGGTGGCGTCGGGGGGGCAAGAGACCCAGTACTTC	CASSLVASGGQETQYF
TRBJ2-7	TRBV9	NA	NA	TGTGCCAGCAGCGTAGGGACGGGAGATTCATACGAGCAGTACTTC	CASSVGTGDSYEQYF
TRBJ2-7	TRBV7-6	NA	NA	TGTGCCAGCAGCTTACTTGGGTGGGTCACAGCCCACGAGCAGTACTTC	CASSLLGWVTAHEQYF
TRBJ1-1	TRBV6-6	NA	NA	TGTGCCAGCAGTTCGGCGGGAATGAACACTGAAGCTTTCTTT	CASSSAGMNTEAFF
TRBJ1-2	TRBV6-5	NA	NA	TGTGCCAGCAGTAGAAAGACCTATGGCTACACCTTC	CASSRKTYGYTF
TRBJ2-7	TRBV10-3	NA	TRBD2	TGTGCCATCAGTGGGGCTAGCGGGAGTAAGTGGACCTACGAGCAGTACTTC	CAISGASGSKWTYEQYF
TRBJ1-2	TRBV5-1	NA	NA	TGCGCCAGCAGCTTGGTGACAGGAGCGAACTATGGCTACACCTTC	CASSLVTGANYGYTF
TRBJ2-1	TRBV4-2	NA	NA	TGTGCCAGCAGCCAAGCCTTAGCGGAGGCGGTAGCCCATGAGCAGTTCTTC	CASSQALAEAVAHEQFF
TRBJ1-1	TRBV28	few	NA	TGTGCCACCCGTCACGAGTCCGCGAACACTGAAGCTTTCTTT	CATRHESANTEAFF
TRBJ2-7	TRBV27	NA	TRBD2	TGTGCCAGCAGAAATAGCGGGAGCTTGGGCGAGCAGTACTTC	CASRNSGSLGEQYF
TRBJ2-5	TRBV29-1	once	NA	TGCAGCGTTATGGCAGGCGGTATGGAGACCCAGTACTTC	CSVMAGGMETQYF
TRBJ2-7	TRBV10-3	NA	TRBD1	TGTGCCATCAGTGAGTCCGGGACAGGGGGCCTTGAGCGGACCTACGAGCAGTACTTC	CAISESGTGGLERTYEQYF
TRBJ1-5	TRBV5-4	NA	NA	TGTGCCAGCAGCATCGGACGGGACGGTCAGCCCCAGCATTTT	CASSIGRDGQPQHF
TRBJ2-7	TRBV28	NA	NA	TGTGCCAGGTGGAACAGGTCGGGGGTGTATTCCGAGCAGTACTTC	CARWNRSGVYSEQYF
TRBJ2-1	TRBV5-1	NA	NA	TGCGCCAGCAGCTTCAGCAGTGGCTCCTACAATGAGCAGTTCTTC	CASSFSSGSYNEQFF
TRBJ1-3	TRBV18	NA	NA	TGTGCCAGCTCACCAGGCGCCGACACCATATATTTT	CASSPGADTIYF
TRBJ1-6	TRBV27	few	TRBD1	TGTGCCAGCAGTTCCACTCCGGACAGGGGGGGTTCACCCCTCCACTTT	CASSSTPDRGGSPLHF
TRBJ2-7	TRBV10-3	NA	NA	TGTGCCATCAGTGAGGACGTGTTAAGGGTCTCCTACGAGCAGTACTTC	CAISEDVLRVSYEQYF
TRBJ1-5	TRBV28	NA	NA	TGTGCCAGCAGTAGGAGACGGCAGTCTAGCAATCAGCCCCAGCATTTT	CASSRRRQSSNQPQHF
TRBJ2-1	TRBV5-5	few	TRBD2	TGTGCCAGCAGCTTGGAACCGGGACTATACAATGAGCAGTTCTTC	CASSLEPGLYNEQFF
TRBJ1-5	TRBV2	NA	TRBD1	TGTGCCAGCAGGACAGGACAGGGGCTAGGGCAGCCCCAGCATTTT	CASRTGQGLGQPQHF